This passage covers 8 T cell receptor beta chains from one sample sequenced in a study of technical replicates of blood from several donors. Assay: immunoSEQ multiplex PCR; the TCRdb copy retains only in-frame clones and omits some. The repertoire holds 60,000 to 90,000 clones, with approximately 96% as singletons. The source material was T cells isolated from PBMCs. These receptors all come from a human donor in good health.

This sequence joins TRBV6-5 and TRBJ2-1, with D perhaps matching TRBD2 (5 bases). The CDR3 is made up of 16 amino acids. Per germline, CDR1 MNHEY and CDR2 SVGAGI. The V end lost 0 bases, the J end lost 8 bases, and 17 bases lay between the germline ends. CDR3 protein: CASSYSGGSGNYEQFF. DNA of the CDR3: TGTGCCAGCAGTTACTCTGGTGGGAGCGGTAATTATGAGCAGTTCTTC.

The count of this clone is one. This chain joins TRBV15 and TRBJ2-3; perhaps TRBD2 as D (5 bases). CDR3 length: 14 amino acids. V dropped 4 bases and J dropped 4 bases, with 12 bases sitting between them. From germline, CDR1 is LNHNV and CDR2 YYDKDF (reference sequence). The CDR3 loop reads CATSINPGSDTQYF. CDR3 bases: TGTGCCACCAGCATAAATCCGGGGTCAGATACGCAGTATTTT.

In DNA form, the CDR3 reads TGCGCCAGCAGCCCCGGACAGGGGGGTTTCTATGGCTACACCTTC. It codes for CASSPGQGGFYGYTF. This chain links TRBV4-1 with TRBJ1-2; 10 nucleotides match TRBD1. From germline, CDR1 is MGHRA and CDR2 YSYEKL. V was clipped by 4 bases and J by 4 bases; unmatched bases: 6. The CDR3 is made up of 15 amino acids.

The rearrangement uses TRBV6-5 and TRBJ2-3, with a possible D match to TRBD2 (6 bases). The CDR3 has 14 amino acids. The germline V gene has CDR1 MNHEY and CDR2 SVGAGI. V was shortened by 6 bases and J by 6 bases, with 16 bases between the two germline ends. The CDR3 here is CASSGARGRDTQYF. In DNA, the CDR3 is TGTGCCAGCAGCGGAGCGAGAGGGAGGGATACGCAGTATTTT.

V and J are TRBV5-1 and TRBJ1-1; D unclear. There are 14 residues in the CDR3. Germline loops: CDR1 SGHRS, CDR2 YFSETQ. With 1 base removed from V and 1 base from J, the gap between germline ends came to 8 bases. CDR3 bases: TGCGCCAGCAGCTTGCTAAGTACGAACACTGAAGCTTTCTTT. Protein: CASSLLSTNTEAFF.

V is TRBV4-2 and J is TRBJ2-3; D not certain. Germline CDR1 LGHNA, CDR2 YNFKEQ. Trimming removed 4 bases at V and 4 bases at J, with 12 bases between. The CDR3 covers 14 residues. The CDR3 reads CASSLLIGSDTQYF. CDR3 nucleotide sequence: TGTGCCAGCAGCCTTCTAATCGGGTCAGATACGCAGTATTTT.

The V call is TRBV7-9, the J call TRBJ2-3; 8 bases line up with TRBD2. J lost 5 bases, V lost 5 bases, and 9 bases had no gene match. The CDR3 is 15 residues long. Germline V lookup: CDR1 SEHNR, CDR2 FQNEAQ (reference sequence). The CDR3 DNA is TGTGCCAGCAGCCCCGAAGCGGGGGCCGGAGATACGCAGTATTTT. As protein: CASSPEAGAGDTQYF.

The CDR3 protein is CASSGDTPGEQFF. As DNA, the CDR3 is TGTGCCAGCAGCGGGGACACACCAGGGGAGCAGTTCTTC. The rearrangement joins TRBV6-4 to TRBJ2-1; weak D call: TRBD1 (6 bases). CDR1 is MRHNA and CDR2 is SNTAGT in the germline V gene. The CDR3 contains 13 residues. Trimming removed 6 bases at V and 10 bases at J, with 16 bases between.